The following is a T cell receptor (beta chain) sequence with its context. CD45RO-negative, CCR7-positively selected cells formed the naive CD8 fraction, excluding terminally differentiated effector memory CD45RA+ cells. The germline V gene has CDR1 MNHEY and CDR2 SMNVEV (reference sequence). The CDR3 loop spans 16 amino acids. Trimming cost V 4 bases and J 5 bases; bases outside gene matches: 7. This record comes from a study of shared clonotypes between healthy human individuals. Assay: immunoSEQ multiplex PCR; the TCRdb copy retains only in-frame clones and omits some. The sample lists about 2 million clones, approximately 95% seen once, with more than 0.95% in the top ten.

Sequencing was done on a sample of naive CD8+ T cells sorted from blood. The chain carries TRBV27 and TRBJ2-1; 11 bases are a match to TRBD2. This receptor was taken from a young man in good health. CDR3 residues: CASSSARSGRDNEQFF. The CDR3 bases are TGTGCCAGCAGTTCGGCCCGTAGCGGGAGGGACAATGAGCAGTTCTTC.